This T cell receptor beta chain was captured by sequencing in a study of T-cell memory formation after mild COVID-19. This CDR3 region has 14 residues. Germline CDR1 reads MNHEY; CDR2 reads SMNVEV (reference sequence). Losses at the gene ends were 6 bases for V and 4 bases for J; bases not matched to a gene: 4. TCRdb re-derived calls from the 5' RACE reads in MiXCR, one entry per CDR3 protein. The table has approximately 300,000 distinct CDR3 sequences, just under 20% seen once. The sequence derives from a man aged 18 to 30 who had mild COVID-19 (a few samples of this study predate the infection). Cell type and time point are not known. This sequence joins TRBV27 and TRBJ1-4; 8 bases fit TRBD1. The specimen was PBMCs or a T cell subset sorted from them (not recorded which). The CDR3 region is CASRAGQVNEKLFF. The CDR3 bases are TGTGCCAGCAGGGCGGGACAGGTTAATGAAAAACTGTTTTTT.